This TCR beta chain was sequenced for a study of CD8+CD57+ T cells in acquired aplastic anemia. To note about this clonotype: Its antigen remains unidentified.

Germline V gene sequence: CDR1 DFQATT, CDR2 SNEGSKA (reference sequence). J lost 9 bases, V lost 1 base, and 8 bases had no gene match. This CDR3 has 15 residues. Sequencing involved patients with CD8+CD57+ cell expansion previously shown by flow cytometry. The patients, all of them, had severe acquired aplastic anemia. Study conclusions and caveats: The number of CD8+ CDR3 sequences shared by patients and controls was twenty-nine.

TCR beta VDJ and CDR3 profiling used genomic DNA as template. Via MiXCR, TCRdb re-called the reads, giving one row per CDR3 protein. The sample includes over 150,000 distinct CDR3 sequences, over 55% of them seen just once. This TCR was sampled from a human donor with aplastic anemia. Sequencing input: sorted CD4+, CD8+, or CD8+CD57+ T cells (not recorded which) from PBMCs. The genes are TRBV20-1 and TRBJ2-1; 11 nucleotides align to TRBD2. The CDR3 coding sequence is TGCAGTGCTAGAGGGGACGGACTAGCGGGTGTTGAGCAGTTCTTC. It yields the protein CSARGDGLAGVEQFF.